The rows below give T cell receptor beta chains drawn from one sample of a study of blood T cell repertoires in COVID-19. Method: immunoSEQ multiplex PCR; TCRdb's copy keeps in-frame clones and lacks some. The table shows 150,000 to 250,000 clones, with roughly 82% occurring only once. Sequencing was performed on PBMCs or T cells enriched from blood (not recorded which). These receptor sequences come from a man in his forties or fifties who had recovered from COVID-19. Each CDR3 is given with its conserved first and last residue. D genes are given only for firm matches. Some rows mark clone size as missing; the rest say once, few, many or name a class of expanded clone.

J	D	size	V	CDR3	DNA
TRBJ1-4	TRBD1	NA	TRBV29-1	CSVRWRDRGLEKLFF	TGCAGCGTCCGCTGGCGGGACAGGGGGCTTGAAAAACTGTTTTTT
TRBJ1-1	TRBD1	NA	TRBV27	CASSFTGGQTEAFF	TGTGCCAGCAGTTTCACAGGGGGCCAGACTGAAGCTTTCTTT
TRBJ2-1	TRBD1	NA	TRBV6-2/TRBV6-3	CASSRQGPVGGEQFF	TGTGCCAGCAGTCGACAGGGGCCCGTTGGGGGGGAGCAGTTCTTC
TRBJ2-1	TRBD2	NA	TRBV12-5	CASGPESGRYEQFF	TGTGCTAGTGGACCCGAAAGCGGGAGATATGAGCAGTTCTTC
TRBJ2-3	TRBD2	NA	TRBV5-1	CASSLPRGEVGTDTQYF	TGCGCCAGCAGCTTGCCGCGGGGGGAGGTTGGAACAGATACGCAGTATTTT
TRBJ2-5	TRBD2	NA	TRBV6-2/TRBV6-3	CASSPYIAGRFQETQYF	TGTGCCAGCAGCCCCTATATAGCGGGGCGTTTCCAAGAGACCCAGTACTTC
TRBJ1-5	NA	few	TRBV27	CASARGQPNQPQHF	TGTGCCAGCGCTCGCGGACAGCCAAATCAGCCCCAGCATTTT
TRBJ2-5	NA	NA	TRBV5-1	CASSPSEGPYQETQYF	TGCGCCAGCAGCCCCTCGGAGGGCCCGTACCAAGAGACCCAGTACTTC
TRBJ1-4	TRBD1	NA	TRBV7-2	CASSNYRGANEKLFF	TGTGCCAGCAGCAATTACAGGGGAGCCAATGAAAAACTGTTTTTT
TRBJ2-5	TRBD1	few	TRBV19	CASSNRDRQETQYF	TGTGCCAGTAGTAACCGGGACAGACAAGAGACCCAGTACTTC
TRBJ1-5	NA	NA	TRBV2	CASSAGFRNQPQHF	TGTGCCAGCAGTGCAGGGTTTCGCAATCAGCCCCAGCATTTT
TRBJ2-3	NA	NA	TRBV11-2	CASRTSWARVTDTQYF	TGTGCCAGCAGAACAAGTTGGGCCAGAGTCACAGATACGCAGTATTTT
TRBJ1-6	NA	NA	TRBV30	CAWAGPSTPLHF	TGTGCCTGGGCAGGGCCTTCCACACCCCTCCACTTT
TRBJ2-1	NA	once	TRBV12-3/TRBV12-4	CASSLVSYNEQFF	TGTGCCAGCAGCCTAGTCTCCTACAATGAGCAGTTCTTC
TRBJ1-6	NA	NA	TRBV7-2	CASSLGVTQNSPLHF	TGTGCCAGCAGCTTGGGCGTTACACAGAATTCACCCCTCCACTTT
TRBJ2-3	TRBD2	NA	TRBV7-2	CASSLVGTSGSTDTQYF	TGTGCCAGCAGCTTAGTCGGGACTAGCGGGAGCACAGATACGCAGTATTTT
TRBJ2-3	NA	NA	TRBV11-2	CASSSRSGNTQYF	TGTGCCAGCAGCTCCCGGTCTGGTAATACGCAGTATTTT